These 32 T cell receptor beta chains were all obtained from the same sample, sequenced in a study of molecular identifiers for immune sequencing clone quantification. TCRdb ran MiXCR on the PCR reads and lists one entry per CDR3 protein. The sample comprises more than 450,000 distinct CDR3 sequences, about 22% of which are singletons, and around 0.84% rests with the top ten. The sample comprised naive CD8+ T cells from blood, with Jurkat cell RNA spiked in. Subset defined: FACS-sorted CD8+CD4-CCR7+CD45RA+ naive T cells. These receptors were taken from a human donor in good health. Some libraries in this study had Jurkat cell RNA spiked in.

The table lists this clonotype with a few counts. The CDR3 region is CASSAGTGVNEQYF. The DNA of the CDR3 is TGTGCCAGCAGCGCCGGGACAGGGGTCAACGAGCAGTACTTC. The J gene is TRBJ2-7, the V gene TRBV6-2 or TRBV6-3; 10 nucleotides line up with TRBD1. Trimming cost V 6 bases and J 5 bases; bases outside gene matches: 7. Germline V gene sequence: CDR1 MNHEY, CDR2 SVGEGT. This CDR3 has 14 amino acids.

This clonotype occurred a few times. A much larger clone differs from this one at a single base, so this may be a read error. The chain recombines TRBV12-3 or TRBV12-4 with TRBJ1-1; D gene uncertain. Trimming took 4 bases from V and 4 from J, leaving 7 bases between them. The CDR3 is 12 amino acids. For the CDR3, the DNA is TGTGCCAGCAGTTCAACGGTCACTGAAGCTTTCTTT. It codes for CASSSTVTEAFF.

For this clonotype: Germline and junction disagree at one end, which may indicate a read error. The chain combines TRBV19 with TRBJ1-5; D call uncertain. Germline V gene data show CDR1 as LNHDA and CDR2 as SQIVND (reference sequence). This CDR3 is built from 13 residues. This CDR3 reads CASSSWSYEPHHF. CDR3 coding DNA: TGTGCCAGTAGTTCCTGGAGCTATGAGCCCCATCATTTT.

This clonotype showed up just a few times. This chain joins TRBV19 and TRBJ2-7; 10 bases are shared with TRBD2. The CDR3 has 14 amino acids. The germline V gene encodes CDR1 LNHDA and CDR2 SQIVND (reference sequence). After removal of 3 bases from V and 3 bases from J, the junction contained 2 bases not matched to a gene. The CDR3 reads CASSIGLADYEQYF. CDR3 DNA: TGTGCCAGTAGTATTGGACTAGCGGACTACGAGCAGTACTTC.

To note about this clonotype: A clone one base away is much larger, so this may be a read error. The chain joins TRBV7-6 to TRBJ2-5; no clear D gene. Germline V gives CDR1 SGHVS, CDR2 FNYEAQ. The CDR3 is made up of 16 amino acids. The CDR3 protein is CASSLGVGMYQETHYF. The CDR3 DNA reads TGTGCCAGCAGCTTAGGGGTAGGAATGTACCAAGAGACCCATTACTTC.

This clonotype was counted many times. This chain links TRBV4-1 with TRBJ2-7, with TRBD1 identical over 9 bases. The CDR3 extends over 14 amino acids. After removal of 4 bases from V and 7 bases from J, the junction contained 8 bases not matched to a gene. Germline CDR1 and CDR2: MGHRA and YSYEKL. The CDR3 sequence: CASSLNDRGEEQYF. The CDR3 DNA follows: TGCGCCAGCAGCCTCAATGACAGGGGGGAAGAGCAGTACTTC.

About this clonotype: Given a much more abundant clone one base away, this may be a read error. The chain has TRBV29-1 and TRBJ1-1; D is possibly TRBD1 (6 bases). CDR1 is SQVTM, CDR2 ANQGSEA, per germline. The CDR3 is made up of 13 amino acids. The CDR3 nucleotides read TGCAGCGCTCCGGGGGTCTGGGACACTGAAGCTCTCTTT. It is translated as CSAPGVWDTEALF.

A single count supports this clonotype. It may be a read error: a sequence one base away is much more abundant. This chain links TRBV4-1 with TRBJ2-2; TRBD1 matches at 7 bases. The V gene's germline CDR1 is MGHRA and CDR2 YSYEKL. The length of the CDR3 is 16 residues. The CDR3 DNA is TGCACCAGCAGCCGCAACACCGGGACAGCTATCGGGGAGCTGTTTTTT. Translation gives CTSSRNTGTAIGELFF.

This chain links TRBV11-2 with TRBJ1-1; D not certain. Germline values: CDR1 SGHAT, CDR2 FQNNGV. V was clipped by 5 bases and J by 3 bases, with 13 bases between them. The CDR3 runs to 14 residues. CDR3 DNA sequence: TGTGCCAGCAGCCAGCTGAGTGGTTACACTGAAGCTTTCTTT. It translates to CASSQLSGYTEAFF.

This clonotype was seen many times. The chain is built from TRBV9 and TRBJ1-5; 7 bases are shared with TRBD1. Per germline, CDR1 SGDLS and CDR2 YYNGEE. This CDR3 contains 14 residues. V shed 3 bases and J 4 bases; nucleotides not matched to a gene: 4. The CDR3 DNA sequence: TGTGCCAGCAGCGCCGGGGGACAGAATCAGCCCCAGCATTTT. Its protein is CASSAGGQNQPQHF.

This clonotype was picked up many times. J is TRBJ1-3 and V is TRBV4-3; D remains ambiguous. Trimming removed 3 bases at V and 2 bases at J, with 11 bases between. The V gene's germline CDR1 is LGHNA and CDR2 YSLEER. This CDR3 is 15 amino acids long. In DNA form, the CDR3 reads TGCGCCAGCAGCCAGGGTACAAGGGCTGGAAACACCATATATTTT. This translates into CASSQGTRAGNTIYF.

The rearrangement uses TRBV25-1 and TRBJ2-7, with a tentative D call TRBD1 (6 bases). Germline V gives CDR1 MGHDK, CDR2 SYGVNS. This CDR3 comprises 11 residues. DNA for the CDR3: TGTGTCAGTAAAACAGGGCCAGAGCAGTACTTC. Amino acids: CVSKTGPEQYF.

On this clonotype itself: A much larger clone differs by one base, so this may be a read error. The V gene is TRBV20-1, the J gene TRBJ2-7, with a possible D match to TRBD2 (5 bases). There are 14 residues in the CDR3. Looked up from germline, CDR1 is DFQATT and CDR2 is SNEGSKA (reference sequence). Trimming cost V 5 bases and J 1 base, with 15 bases left between them. The chain's CDR3 is CSAGSADPSYEQYF. CDR3 DNA sequence: TGCAGTGCTGGGAGCGCTGACCCGTCCTACGAGCAGTACTTC.

The chain's CDR3 is CASSSRDRTSGITDTQYF. Here the CDR3 DNA reads TGTGCCAGCAGTTCCCGCGATAGGACTAGCGGGATCACAGATACGCAGTATTTT. This chain connects TRBV27 to TRBJ2-3; TRBD2 aligns across 12 bases. The CDR3 runs to 18 residues. Trimming took 4 bases from V and 2 from J; bases not matched to a gene: 10. Germline values: CDR1 MNHEY, CDR2 SMNVEV (reference sequence).

Notes on this clonotype: A much larger clone lies a single base off, so this may be a read error. This chain links TRBV25-1 with TRBJ2-7; 8 bases line up with TRBD2. CDR3 length: 14 residues. Per germline, CDR1 MGHDK and CDR2 SYGVNS. The CDR3 spells CASSERGAAYERYF. The CDR3 coding sequence is TGTGCCAGCAGTGAGCGGGGGGCTGCCTACGAGCGGTACTTC.

This clonotype was observed at least ten times. The chain recombines TRBV30 with TRBJ2-3; D ambiguous. CDR3 length: 14 residues. Germline V gene sequence: CDR1 GTSNPN, CDR2 SVGIG (reference sequence). Trimming pared 0 bases from V and 0 bases from J, leaving 7 bases between. The CDR3 DNA is TGTGCCTGGAGTGTGTTGAGAAGCACAGATACGCAGTATTTT. Translation: CAWSVLRSTDTQYF. The entire variable domain, with the rest obtained from reference TRBV30 and TRBJ2-3, is as follows: SQTIHQWPATLVQPVGSPLSLECTVEGTSNPNLYWYRQAAGRGLQLLFYSVGIGQISSEVPQNLSASRPQDRQFILSSKKLLLSDSGFYLCAWSVLRSTDTQYFGPGTRLTVL.

This clonotype was detected many times. This chain connects TRBV30 to TRBJ2-1; tentatively, D is TRBD2 (5 bases). The V gene lost 3 bases and the J gene lost 8 bases, with 11 bases spanning the gap. The CDR3 extends over 12 amino acids. Germline V CDR1 and CDR2: GTSNPN, SVGIG (reference sequence). CDR3 DNA sequence: TGTGCCTGGAGACGTTCGGGGTATGAGCAGTTCTTC. This sequence encodes CAWRRSGYEQFF.

A word on this clonotype: This sequence may be a read error, since a much larger clone differs from it by one base. This chain links TRBV6-6 with TRBJ1-2; D ambiguous. This CDR3 has 14 amino acids. Germline V gene lookup returns CDR1 MNHNY and CDR2 SVGAGI (reference sequence). The CDR3 sequence: CVSSYSPANYGYTF. The CDR3 coding sequence is TGTGTCAGCAGTTACTCGCCAGCTAACTATGGCTACACCTTC.

A remark on this clonotype: The germline gene is not matched at one end of the junction; a read error may be the cause. The CDR3 bases are TGTGCCAGTAGTGCTCCGGGACTAGCGGGGGCCACCGGGGAGCTGCTTTTT. Its protein is CASSAPGLAGATGELLF. This rearrangement joins TRBV19 to TRBJ2-2; 14 bases match TRBD2. CDR3 length equals 17 residues. Germline loops: CDR1 LNHDA, CDR2 SQIVND (reference sequence).

Many counts were recorded for this clonotype. The rearrangement joins TRBV6-6 to TRBJ2-7; the D gene is possibly TRBD1 (7 bases). The CDR3 runs to 15 residues. V dropped 5 bases and J dropped 3 bases, with 17 bases sitting between them. Germline assignment: CDR1 MNHNY and CDR2 SVGAGI (reference sequence). The CDR3 is CASSTGDRNLYEQYF. DNA of the CDR3: TGTGCCAGCAGTACGGGGGACAGAAACCTCTACGAGCAGTACTTC.

CDR3 DNA: TGTGCCAGCAGCCACCCCGGGGGCGCGGGCTACGAGCAGTACTTC. Protein product: CASSHPGGAGYEQYF. This sequence joins TRBV13 and TRBJ2-7, with D possibly called TRBD1 or TRBD2 (6 bases each). The V and J ends lost 5 bases and 3 bases respectively, with 17 bases between them. Germline V gives CDR1 PRHDT, CDR2 FYEKMQ (reference sequence). CDR3 size: 15 residues. The entire variable domain, with the rest obtained from reference TRBV13 and TRBJ2-7, is as follows: AAGVIQSPRHLIKEKRETATLKCYPIPRHDTVYWYQQGPGQDPQFLISFYEKMQSDKGSIPDRFSAQQFSDYHSELNMSSLELGDSALYFCASSHPGGAGYEQYFGPGTRLTVT.

This clonotype was detected ten times or more. The J gene is TRBJ2-3, the V gene TRBV14; D may match TRBD1 or TRBD2 (5 bases each). Trimming took 4 bases from V and 2 from J, leaving 16 bases between them. Germline V gene lookup returns CDR1 SGHDN and CDR2 FVKESK. The CDR3 loop spans 16 amino acids. Here the CDR3 DNA reads TGTGCCAGCAGCCCCACACCGAGGGGTCCCACAGATACGCAGTATTTT. Amino acid sequence: CASSPTPRGPTDTQYF.

The chain recombines TRBV7-2 with TRBJ2-2; the D is unclear. Germline CDR1 is SGHTA and CDR2 is FQGNSA. The CDR3 consists of 15 residues. The V end lost 2 bases, the J end lost 6 bases, and 13 bases lay between the germline ends. CDR3 DNA sequence: TGTGCCAGCAGCTTATGGGTCCCCCCCCCCGGGGAGCTGTTTTTT. It yields the protein CASSLWVPPPGELFF.

This clonotype occurred many times. V and J are TRBV4-3 and TRBJ2-6; D is unclear. Deletions cut 1 base from V and 1 base from J, with 11 bases between. The CDR3 contains 17 residues. From germline, CDR1 is LGHNA and CDR2 YSLEER. The CDR3 coding sequence is TGCGCCAGCAGCCAAGTATTGCGCCTTTCTGGGGCCAACGTCCTGACTTTC. Protein: CASSQVLRLSGANVLTF.

This clonotype has only a few counts. The chain combines TRBV5-3 with TRBJ2-5, with D hard to call. TRBV5-3 counts as an open reading frame of uncertain function. The CDR3 extends over 13 amino acids. Trimming left V 8 bases short and J 4 bases short, with 15 bases between. CDR3 sequence: CASSDPPGETQYF. CDR3 in DNA: TGTGCCAGCTCCGACCCGCCGGGAGAGACCCAGTACTTC.

This clonotype was picked up many times. The junction does not match germline at one end; this may be a read error. The genes are TRBV3-1 and TRBJ2-5, with D perhaps matching TRBD1 or TRBD2 (6 bases each). CDR1 is LGHDT and CDR2 is YNNKEL in the germline V gene (reference sequence). The CDR3 totals 13 residues. CDR3 residues: CASSSASVRGENF. In nucleotides, the CDR3 is TGTGCCAGCAGCTCAGCATCGGTGAGGGGGGAGAACTTC.

This clonotype was seen more than once but under ten times. The chain recombines TRBV18 with TRBJ2-7; D may be TRBD1 or TRBD2 (5 bases each). Trimming removed 5 bases from V and 2 bases from J, with 16 bases in between. There are 15 residues in the CDR3. Looked up from germline, CDR1 is KGHSH and CDR2 is LQKENI. The CDR3 here is CASSGDLERTYEQYF. The CDR3 DNA reads as TGTGCCAGCTCAGGGGACCTCGAGAGAACCTACGAGCAGTACTTC.

This clonotype was counted only a few times. The rearrangement uses TRBV9 and TRBJ2-1; 9 bases match TRBD1. The CDR3 is made up of 17 amino acids. Per the germline V gene, CDR1 is SGDLS and CDR2 is YYNGEE. V was clipped by 0 bases and J by 7 bases; unmatched bases: 11. The CDR3, as DNA: TGTGCCAGCAGCGTAGCTTCAGGACAGGGGACGGTTAATGAGCAGTTCTTC. It encodes CASSVASGQGTVNEQFF. Looking up the rest from reference TRBV9 and TRBJ2-1 gives the full variable domain: DSGVTQTPKHLITATGQRVTLRCSPRSGDLSVYWYQQSLDQGLQFLIQYYNGEERAKGNILERFSAQQFPDLHSELNLSSLELGDSALYFCASSVASGQGTVNEQFFGPGTRLTVL.

This clonotype was recorded many times. The chain couples TRBV30 to TRBJ2-1, with TRBD2 matching 10 bases. This CDR3 is 14 amino acids long. With 2 bases clipped from V and 6 bases from J, the junction kept 4 bases outside the gene matches. Per the germline V gene, CDR1 is GTSNPN and CDR2 is SVGIG (reference sequence). DNA for the CDR3: TGTGCCTGGAGTCCCCCTAGCGGGAGCAATGAGCAGTTCTTC. Its translation: CAWSPPSGSNEQFF.

Concerning this clonotype: A read error is possible here, since a much larger clone lies one base away. This rearrangement joins TRBV20-1 to TRBJ2-2, with D possibly TRBD2 on 5 matching bases. The germline CDR1 and CDR2 sequences are DFQATT and SNEGSKA (reference sequence). The CDR3 runs 12 residues. DNA of the CDR3: TGCAGTGCTAGAGCTAACACCGGGGAGCTGGTTTTT. Amino acids: CSARANTGELVF.

This clonotype was counted at least ten times. The J gene is TRBJ1-5, the V gene TRBV7-2, with D unclear. The germline gives CDR1 SGHTA, CDR2 FQGNSA. CDR3 length: 17 residues. V lost 0 bases, J lost 0 bases, and 12 bases lay in between. CDR3 sequence: CASSLAKTNYSNQPQHF. DNA for the CDR3: TGTGCCAGCAGCTTAGCAAAGACGAACTATAGCAATCAGCCCCAGCATTTT.

This clonotype was seen a few times. The chain is built from TRBV9 and TRBJ2-5, with D maybe TRBD2 (5 bases). V was trimmed by 3 bases and J by 4 bases, leaving 19 bases between them. CDR1 and CDR2 from the germline V gene are SGDLS and YYNGEE. CDR3 length equals 16 residues. The CDR3 coding sequence is TGTGCCAGCAGCGAGAGCGGTTCAACTTCGGGAGAGACCCAGTACTTC. Amino acid sequence: CASSESGSTSGETQYF.